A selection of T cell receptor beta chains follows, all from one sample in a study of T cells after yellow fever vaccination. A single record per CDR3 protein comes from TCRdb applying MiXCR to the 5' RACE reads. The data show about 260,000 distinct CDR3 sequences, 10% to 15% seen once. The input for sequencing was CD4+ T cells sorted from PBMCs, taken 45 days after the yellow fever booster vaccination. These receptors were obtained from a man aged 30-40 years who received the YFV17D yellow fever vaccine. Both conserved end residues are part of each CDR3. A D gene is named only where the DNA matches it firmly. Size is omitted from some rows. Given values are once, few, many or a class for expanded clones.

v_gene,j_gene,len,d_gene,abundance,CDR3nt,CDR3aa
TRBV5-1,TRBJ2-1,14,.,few,TGCGCCAGCAGCTTCCGGGACGACTACAATGAGCAGTTCTTC,CASSFRDDYNEQFF
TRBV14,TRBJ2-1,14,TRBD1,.,TGTGCCAGCAGCCAGCAGGGGGCGAGGAATGAGCAGTTCTTC,CASSQQGARNEQFF
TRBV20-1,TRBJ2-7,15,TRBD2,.,TGCAGTGCCACTCGGGGGGGCCCTTCCTCCTACGAGCAGTACTTC,CSATRGGPSSYEQYF
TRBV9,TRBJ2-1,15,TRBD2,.,TGTGCCAGCAGCGTAGAAGGGACTAGTACCAATGAGCAGTTCTTC,CASSVEGTSTNEQFF
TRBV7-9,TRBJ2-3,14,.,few,TGTGCCAGCACCTTCGGGGGTAGCACAGATACGCAGTATTTT,CASTFGGSTDTQYF
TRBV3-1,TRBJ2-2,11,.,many,TGTGCCAGCAGCCTTATCGGGGAGCTGTTTTTT,CASSLIGELFF
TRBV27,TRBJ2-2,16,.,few,TGTGCCAGCAGGACAGGACGGAACGGGAACACCGGGGAGCTGTTTTTT,CASRTGRNGNTGELFF
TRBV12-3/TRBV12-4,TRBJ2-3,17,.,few,TGTGCCAGCAGTTTAGGTAGCCGGGCCTCCGCAGGAGATACGCAGTATTTT,CASSLGSRASAGDTQYF
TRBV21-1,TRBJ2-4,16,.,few,TGTGCCAGCAGCAAAAGTCGGGGGGAGGCCAAAAACATTCAGTACTTC,CASSKSRGEAKNIQYF
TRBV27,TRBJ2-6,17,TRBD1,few,TGTGCCAGCAGTCTCCGGGACAGATTATCTGGGGCCAACGTCCTGACTTTC,CASSLRDRLSGANVLTF
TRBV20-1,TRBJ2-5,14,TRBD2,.,TGCAGTGCTAGCGCGGGGGGAGGACAAATAAGGCAGTACTTC,CSASAGGGQIRQYF
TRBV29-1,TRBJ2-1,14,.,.,TGCAGCGGTAGAGTCGGGAGAATCGACAATGAGCAGTTCTTC,CSGRVGRIDNEQFF
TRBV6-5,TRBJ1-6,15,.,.,TGTGCCAGCAGTTCCTCGGGCCCGGGGGATTCACCCCTCCACTTT,CASSSSGPGDSPLHF
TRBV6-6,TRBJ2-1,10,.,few,TGTGCCTCGGGCCTCGGTGAGCAGTTCTTC,CASGLGEQFF
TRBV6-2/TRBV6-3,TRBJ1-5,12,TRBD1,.,TGTGCCAGCCGCAAGGGGGCTCAGCCCCAGCATTTT,CASRKGAQPQHF
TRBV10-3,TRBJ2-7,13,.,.,TGTGCCATCAGTGAAGCCAGGGCGCACGAGCAGTACTTC,CAISEARAHEQYF
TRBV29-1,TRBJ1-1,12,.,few,TGCAGCGCCCGTACCGTAAACACTGAAGCTTTCTTT,CSARTVNTEAFF
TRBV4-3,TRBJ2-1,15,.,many,TGCGCCAGCAGCCAAGGAATGACCTCCTACAATGAGCAGTTCTTC,CASSQGMTSYNEQFF
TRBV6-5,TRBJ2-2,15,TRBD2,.,TGTGCCAGCAGTTCCCTAGCGGGAGAGGTCGGGGAGCTGTTTTTT,CASSSLAGEVGELFF
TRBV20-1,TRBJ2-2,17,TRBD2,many,TGCAGTGCTAGTGCTAGCGGGAGGGCCGGGGACACCGGGGAGCTGTTTTTT,CSASASGRAGDTGELFF
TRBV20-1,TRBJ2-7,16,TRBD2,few,TGCAGTGCTCAACGAGGGGCGGGAGGGCCCTCCTACGAGCAGTACTTC,CSAQRGAGGPSYEQYF
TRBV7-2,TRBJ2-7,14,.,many,TGTGCCAGCAGCTTAGAGGGGGGCCCCTACGAGCAGTACTTC,CASSLEGGPYEQYF
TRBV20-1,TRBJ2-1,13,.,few,TGCAGTGCTAGAGAGACCCCGTTTGCTGAGCAGTTCTTC,CSARETPFAEQFF
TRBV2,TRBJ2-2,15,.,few,TGTGCCAGCAGTGAAGACGGGGGCGCAGGCGGGGAGCTGTTTTTT,CASSEDGGAGGELFF
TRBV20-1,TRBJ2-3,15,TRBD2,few,TGCAGTGCTAGAGATCTGCTAGCGGGGCGGGACACGCAGTATTTT,CSARDLLAGRDTQYF
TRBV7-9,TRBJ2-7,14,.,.,TGTGCCAGCAGCCGGGTGGGCCAGACCTACGAGCAGTACTTC,CASSRVGQTYEQYF
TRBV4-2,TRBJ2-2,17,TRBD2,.,TGTGCCAGCAGCCAAGTGGGGGACTATCGGTTAGGCGGGGAGCTGTTTTTT,CASSQVGDYRLGGELFF
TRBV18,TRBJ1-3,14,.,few,TGTGCCAGCTCACCAGCCCTGGATGGAAACACCATATATTTT,CASSPALDGNTIYF
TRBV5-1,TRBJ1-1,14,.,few,TGCGCCAGCAGCTTGGCTTCCAAGAACACTGAAGCTTTCTTT,CASSLASKNTEAFF
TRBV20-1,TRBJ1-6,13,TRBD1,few,TGCAGTGCTAGCGGGACAGGGAATTCACCCCTCCACTTT,CSASGTGNSPLHF
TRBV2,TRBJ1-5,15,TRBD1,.,TGTGCCAGCAGTCCAAATTCAGGGGGAGGACAGCCCCAGCATTTT,CASSPNSGGGQPQHF
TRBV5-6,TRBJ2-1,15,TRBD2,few,TGTGCCAGCAGTCGGTGGCGGGAGGGCCCGGGTGAGCAGTTCTTC,CASSRWREGPGEQFF
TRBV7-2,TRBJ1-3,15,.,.,TGTGCCAGCAGCTTAGCATCGGCTCCTGGAAACACCATATATTTT,CASSLASAPGNTIYF
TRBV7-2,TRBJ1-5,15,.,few,TGTGCCAGCAGCTTAATTTGGGCAGACAATCAGCCCCAGCATTTT,CASSLIWADNQPQHF
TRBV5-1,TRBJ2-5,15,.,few,TGCGCCAGCAGCTTGCAAGGTCACTACCAAGAGACCCAGTACTTC,CASSLQGHYQETQYF
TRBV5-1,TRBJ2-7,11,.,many,TGCGCCAGCAGTGGGGGAGTCGAGCAGTACTTC,CASSGGVEQYF
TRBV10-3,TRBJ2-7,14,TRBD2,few,TGTGCCATCAGTGAGACTAGCGGGAGGCGTGAGCAGTACTTC,CAISETSGRREQYF
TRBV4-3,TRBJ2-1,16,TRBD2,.,TGCGCCAGCAGCCAAGATTTGAGACTAGCGGGAGGTCCGGGGTTCTTC,CASSQDLRLAGGPGFF
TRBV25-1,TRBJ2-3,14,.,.,TGTGCCAGCAGTAGGAGGGCGGGGACAGATACGCAGTATTTT,CASSRRAGTDTQYF
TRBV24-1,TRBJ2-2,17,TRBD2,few,TGTGCCACCAGTGATTCCTTAGCGGGAGTCGGTGACGGGGAGCTGTTTTTT,CATSDSLAGVGDGELFF
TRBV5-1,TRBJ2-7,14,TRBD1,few,TGCGCCAGCAGCGTGGGGACAGGGTCGTACGAGCAGTACTTC,CASSVGTGSYEQYF
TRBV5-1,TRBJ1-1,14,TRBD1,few,TGCGCCAGCAGCACCTCGGGACAGGGGTTTGAAGCTTTCTTT,CASSTSGQGFEAFF
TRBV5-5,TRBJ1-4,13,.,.,TGTGCCAGCAGCTTGGTTGGGAACGAAAAACTGTTTTTT,CASSLVGNEKLFF
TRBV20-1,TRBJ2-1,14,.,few,TGCAGTGCTGATCCGGAACAAACATACAATGAGCAGTTCTTC,CSADPEQTYNEQFF
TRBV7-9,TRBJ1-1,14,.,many,TGTGCCAGCAGCTTAAGTACAGGGAACACTGAAGCTTTCTTT,CASSLSTGNTEAFF
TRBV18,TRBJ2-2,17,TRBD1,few,TGTGCCAGCTCACCTCAACCGGGACAGGGGGCCGCCGGGGAGCTGTTTTTT,CASSPQPGQGAAGELFF
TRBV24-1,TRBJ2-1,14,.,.,TGTGCCACCAGTGATTGGCCGGGGGTTAATGAGCAGTTCTTC,CATSDWPGVNEQFF
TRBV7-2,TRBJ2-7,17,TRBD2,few,TGTGCCAGCAGCTTACGGGGCGGGAGGGTCCAGGCCTACGAGCAGTACTTC,CASSLRGGRVQAYEQYF
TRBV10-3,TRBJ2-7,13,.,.,TGTGCCATCAGTGAGGACCGTCGGCACGAGCAGTACTTC,CAISEDRRHEQYF
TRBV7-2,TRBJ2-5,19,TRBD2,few,TGTGCCAGCAGCTTAGCTTCGGGACTAGCGGGAGGTAGCAGAGAGACCCAGTACTTC,CASSLASGLAGGSRETQYF
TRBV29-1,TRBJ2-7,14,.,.,TGCAGCGTTGAAATTGGACTTCACTCCTACGAGCAGTACTTC,CSVEIGLHSYEQYF
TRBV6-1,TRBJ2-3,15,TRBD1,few,TGTGCCAGCAGCTCGGGCAGGGGGCAAGCAGATACGCAGTATTTT,CASSSGRGQADTQYF
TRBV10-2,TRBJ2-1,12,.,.,TGCGCCAGCAGTGGTCCCTACAATGAGCAGTTCTTC,CASSGPYNEQFF
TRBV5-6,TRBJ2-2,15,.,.,TGTGCCAGCAGCTTGGATCCAGGGAAAGCCGGGGAGCTGTTTTTT,CASSLDPGKAGELFF
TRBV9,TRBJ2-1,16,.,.,TGTGCCAGCAGCCCCCCCGGTCTAAGCTCCTACAATGAGCAGTTCTTC,CASSPPGLSSYNEQFF